These 2 T cell receptor beta chains came from one sample sequenced in a study of vaccination and CD4 T cells after COVID-19. Treatment in this sample: approximately nine-day PBMC culture with coronavirus spike peptide pools or control peptides (ViraFEST assay). The antigens these receptors bind are not known. Oncomine TCR Beta short-read sequencing was applied to DNA from cultured CD4+ T cells. MiXCR, run by TCRdb on the PCR reads, gives a single entry per CDR3 protein. Among some 10,000 distinct CDR3 sequences listed, 50% to 70% were seen once. The material sequenced was CD4+ T cells from blood, cultured in vitro. These receptors all stem from a human donor who had recovered from COVID-19.

The chain's CDR3 is CASRWGQGSQNEQFF. The CDR3 nucleotides read TGTGCCAGCAGATGGGGACAGGGGAGTCAGAATGAGCAGTTCTTC. This chain joins TRBV7-2 and TRBJ2-1, with 10 bases that match TRBD1. Germline V gives CDR1 SGHTA, CDR2 FQGNSA. CDR3 length: 15 residues. V was pared by 6 bases and J by 7 bases, with 9 bases of the junction left unmatched.

This chain uses TRBV2 with TRBJ2-5; 9 positions match TRBD1. This CDR3 comprises 14 residues. CDR1 is SNHLY, CDR2 FYNNEI, per germline. The V segment lost 5 bases and the J segment 5 bases; nucleotides outside the gene matches: 6. Here the CDR3 DNA reads TGTGCCAGCAGTACTACAGGGGGCTGGGAGACCCAGTACTTC. Protein sequence: CASSTTGGWETQYF.